This record covers a single T cell receptor (beta chain). Its antigen is as yet unknown. The sample is drawn from a study of shared clonotypes between healthy human individuals. The study's findings and limits: Clonotype sharing among the donors was expected to vary with sequencing depth. Represented diversity, genetic and exposure-history alike, was limited by few donors.

Looked up from germline, CDR1 is MDHEN and CDR2 is SYDVKM. The CDR3 consists of 13 residues. V was shortened by 7 bases and J by 0 bases, with 7 bases between the two germline ends. Donors included only healthy HIV-negative adults lacking recent acute infections or vaccinations. In the original analysis: Junction-only sequences without quality scores came from ImmunoSEQ, so filtering differed. Method: immunoSEQ multiplex PCR; TCRdb's copy keeps in-frame clones and lacks some. V, J and clone size were drawn from that table, and D and trimming were deduced from the DNA. Of 450,000 to 500,000 clones listed, 81% are singletons.

This chain uses TRBV28 with TRBJ2-1; D is unclear. This sequence was found in a woman aged 35 to 49 in good health. Some clones in this sample may be carry-over from other donors' samples. The specimen sequenced was PBMCs. The DNA of the CDR3 is TGTGCCAGCAAGGCTAGCTCCTACAATGAGCAGTTCTTC. Residues: CASKASSYNEQFF.